This TCR beta chain was sequenced in a study of Graves' ophthalmopathy and Graves' hyperthyroidism. The sequenced template was RNA, covering the TCR beta CDR3 region. HTBI-primed first-round RT-PCR preceded second-round multiplex PCR. TCRdb ran MiXCR on the multiplex PCR reads and lists one entry per CDR3 protein. The sample has approximately 210,000 distinct CDR3 sequences, approximately 21% seen once; the top ten hold roughly 40%. In its sample, this clonotype was seen many times. Symptoms, serum thyroxine and TRAb, thyroid ultrasound, and orbital computed tomography formed the diagnostic basis. This receptor was taken from a woman in her forties or fifties with Graves' ophthalmopathy. Input material: peripheral blood.

The CDR3 spells CASTQSGGNTGELFF. For the CDR3, the DNA is TGTGCCAGCACTCAGTCAGGGGGGAATACCGGGGAGCTGTTTTTT. The chain employs TRBV6-1 and TRBJ2-2; the D gene is possibly TRBD1 (7 bases). Deletions cut 7 bases from V and 5 bases from J, with 17 bases between. This CDR3 comprises 15 residues. Germline V gene sequence: CDR1 MNHNS, CDR2 SASEGT.